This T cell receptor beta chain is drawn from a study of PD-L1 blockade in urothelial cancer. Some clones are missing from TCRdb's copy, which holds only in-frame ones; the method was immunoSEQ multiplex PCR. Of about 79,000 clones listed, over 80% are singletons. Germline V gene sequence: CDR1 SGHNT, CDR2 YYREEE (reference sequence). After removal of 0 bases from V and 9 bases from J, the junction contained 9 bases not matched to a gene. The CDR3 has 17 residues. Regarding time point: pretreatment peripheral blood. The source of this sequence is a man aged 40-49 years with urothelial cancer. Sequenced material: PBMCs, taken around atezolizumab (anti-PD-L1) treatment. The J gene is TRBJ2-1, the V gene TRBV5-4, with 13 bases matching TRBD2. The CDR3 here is CASSLGLAGGVGGEQFF. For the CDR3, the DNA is TGTGCCAGCAGCTTGGGACTAGCGGGAGGCGTGGGGGGTGAGCAGTTCTTC.